The clone carrying this T cell receptor beta chain was seen only a few times. Its cognate antigen is unknown. The library put unique molecular identifiers onto individual cDNA molecules. How the authors handled the data: Counts of TCRs in each sample centred on a median of around 92,000 and extended from approximately 25,000 to 650,000. TCRdb reprocessed the RACE reads with MiXCR, giving one entry per CDR3 protein. The V and J calls, along with clone size, are taken from TCRdb and not from the paper's own processing. The sample comprises 300,000 to 350,000 distinct CDR3 sequences, roughly 6.9% of which are singletons, and approximately 8% rests with the top ten. This sample is part of a study of human T cells and chemical hapten exposure. Study context: A 2 cm by 2 cm inner upper arm patch received 2% DPC for sensitization.

Study-level findings and limits: Healthy individuals' immune responses may differ from those of donors, who had alopecia.

Time point noted: patch test 1, 2 weeks after DPC sensitization. Treatment in this sample: therapeutic diphenylcyclopropenone sensitization with weekly scalp DPC. This clonotype was sampled from a woman between 18 and 30 years old with alopecia areata. Some clones in this sample may be carry-over from other donors' samples. Sequencing was performed on whole blood, taken in connection with sensitization to the hapten diphenylcyclopropenone (DPC).

The CDR3 nucleotides are TGCGCCAGCAGCGCGGACCAAGGGGAGACCCAGTACTTC. It specifies CASSADQGETQYF. The chain is built from TRBV5-1 and TRBJ2-5; D remains unclear. This CDR3 has 13 amino acids. Germline V gene sequence: CDR1 SGHRS, CDR2 YFSETQ. V dropped 4 bases and J dropped 5 bases, with 12 bases sitting between them.